Presented here are 25 T cell receptor beta chains from one specimen sequenced in a study of T cell responses to AZD1222 COVID-19 vaccine. This table comes from immunoSEQ multiplex PCR, and its TCRdb copy is limited to in-frame clones, with some not included. Among roughly 150,000 clones listed, around 90% were seen once. This specimen consisted of peripheral blood, obtained 28 days after the second AZD1222 dose. The receptors were sampled from an adult who received the AZD1222 COVID-19 vaccine.

This clone appeared once. This chain joins TRBV27 and TRBJ1-2; unclear D gene. Trimming left V 0 bases short and J 8 bases short, with 19 bases between. The CDR3 covers 16 residues. CDR1 MNHEY and CDR2 SMNVEV come from the germline V gene (reference sequence). CDR3: CASSLSLVTSMKGYTF. CDR3 coding DNA: TGTGCCAGCAGTTTATCTCTCGTGACGTCGATGAAGGGCTACACCTTC.

This clone appeared a single time. The chain employs TRBV5-4 and TRBJ2-1, with a possible D match to TRBD2 (6 bases). Trimming shortened V by 4 bases and J by 9 bases, and 17 bases separated the two germline ends. This CDR3 has 14 residues. The germline V gene has CDR1 SGHNT and CDR2 YYREEE (reference sequence). The CDR3 sequence is CASSQTTSSREQFF. The CDR3 nucleotides are TGTGCCAGCAGCCAGACTACTAGCAGCCGTGAGCAGTTCTTC. The full variable domain, rest sourced from reference TRBV5-4 and TRBJ2-1, is ETGVTQSPTHLIKTRGQQVTLRCSSQSGHNTVSWYQQALGQGPQFIFQYYREEENGRGNFPPRFSGLQFPNYSSELNVNALELDDSALYLCASSQTTSSREQFFGPGTRLTVL.

The rearrangement links TRBV6-1 to TRBJ1-5, with 12 bases fitting TRBD1. CDR1 MNHNS and CDR2 SASEGT come from the germline V gene. This CDR3 is built from 18 residues. J was trimmed by 0 bases and V by 2 bases; bases with no gene match: 5. The CDR3, as DNA: TGTGCCAGCAGTGAAAAGGGGACAGGGGGCTTTAGCAATCAGCCCCAGCATTTT. The encoded protein is CASSEKGTGGFSNQPQHF.

This sequence joins TRBV19 and TRBJ2-7; maybe TRBD1 (6 bases). Between the trimmed V and J ends, which lost 4 bases and 2 bases, there was a span of 18 bases. The CDR3 consists of 16 residues. CDR1 and CDR2 (germline): LNHDA, SQIVND (reference sequence). DNA of the CDR3: TGTGCCAGTAGTAGGGTAGGGGGTCTATCGCCCTACGAGCAGTACTTC. Encoded protein: CASSRVGGLSPYEQYF. Using reference TRBV19 and TRBJ2-7 for the parts outside the CDR3, the full variable domain is DGGITQSPKYLFRKEGQNVTLSCEQNLNHDAMYWYRQDPGQGLRLIYYSQIVNDFQKGDIAEGYSVSREKKESFPLTVTSAQKNPTAFYLCASSRVGGLSPYEQYFGPGTRLTVT.

The rearrangement uses TRBV2 and TRBJ2-2; D tentatively fits TRBD1 or TRBD2 (6 bases each). Germline CDR1 and CDR2: SNHLY and FYNNEI. This CDR3 is built from 14 residues. V gave up 6 bases and J gave up 6 bases, with 14 bases separating them. CDR3 sequence: CASRPWGAAGELFF. In nucleotides, the CDR3 is TGTGCCAGCAGGCCATGGGGGGCTGCCGGGGAGCTGTTTTTT.

V and J are TRBV4-1 and TRBJ2-2; 13 nucleotides agree with TRBD2. Germline V gene data show CDR1 as MGHRA and CDR2 as YSYEKL. This CDR3 spans 17 amino acids. With V trimmed by 4 bases and J by 5 bases, 7 bases remained unmatched. The chain's CDR3 is CASSPLLGLAGTGELFF. As DNA, the CDR3 is TGCGCCAGCAGCCCTCTTCTGGGACTAGCGGGGACCGGGGAGCTGTTTTTT.

This chain uses TRBV4-1 with TRBJ1-2; the D is unclear. Germline V CDR1 and CDR2: MGHRA, YSYEKL. The CDR3 length is 16 residues. Trimming pared 3 bases from V and 0 bases from J, leaving 14 bases between. The CDR3 coding sequence is TGCGCCAGCAGCCAGGAAGCGGTGGCAGCTAACTATGGCTACACCTTC. Its protein is CASSQEAVAANYGYTF.

The V call is TRBV6-1, the J call TRBJ2-7; D is uncertain. The length of the CDR3 is 14 residues. Germline-derived CDR1 and CDR2 are MNHNS and SASEGT. Trimming stripped 3 bases from V and 7 bases from J, with 16 bases between. CDR3 DNA sequence: TGTGCCAGCAGTGAGCGATCAGATCTCTCGGAGCAGTACTTC. It codes for CASSERSDLSEQYF.

The rearrangement uses TRBV2 and TRBJ1-2; maybe TRBD1 (6 bases). Deletions cut 7 bases from V and 6 bases from J, with 12 bases between. CDR1 is SNHLY, CDR2 FYNNEI, per germline. The CDR3 spans 12 residues. Here the CDR3 DNA reads TGTGCCAGCAAAAGGGGGAGCAATGGCTACACCTTC. Translating it yields CASKRGSNGYTF. The full variable domain, its missing parts supplied by reference TRBV2 and TRBJ1-2, is EPEVTQTPSHQVTQMGQEVILRCVPISNHLYFYWYRQILGQKVEFLVSFYNNEISEKSEIFDDQFSVERPDGSNFTLKIRSTKLEDSAMYFCASKRGSNGYTFGSGTRLTVV.

This clone was seen just once. This chain joins TRBV7-2 and TRBJ2-1; weak D call: TRBD1 (6 bases). CDR3 length: 15 residues. Germline CDR1 SGHTA, CDR2 FQGNSA. Deletions cut 0 bases from V and 7 bases from J, with 13 bases between. The CDR3 sequence: CASSLAVFQGNEQFF. DNA of the CDR3: TGTGCCAGCAGCTTAGCAGTTTTTCAGGGGAATGAGCAGTTCTTC.

To note about this clone: At the DNA level, this CDR3 is encoded by other sequences in the same sample as well. The chain is built from TRBV11-2 and TRBJ2-7; D is unclear. The CDR3 extends over 14 amino acids. Per the germline V gene, CDR1 is SGHAT and CDR2 is FQNNGV. V was pared by 1 base and J by 0 bases, with 7 bases between. In DNA form, the CDR3 reads TGTGCCAGCAGCTTAGGTGCAGCCTCCTACGAGCAGTACTTC. Its protein is CASSLGAASYEQYF.

V usage is TRBV4-2 and J usage is TRBJ2-2; 10 bases are a match to TRBD2. The germline V gene has CDR1 LGHNA and CDR2 YNFKEQ. The CDR3 totals 21 residues. V dropped 3 bases and J dropped 5; count of bases not matched to a gene: 21. The CDR3 coding sequence is TGTGCCAGCAGCCAGACCCCTTGGGCTAGCGGGGGACGAAAAGGGACCGGGGAGCTGTTTTTT. Translation: CASSQTPWASGGRKGTGELFF.

V and J are TRBV4-1 and TRBJ1-2; D remains ambiguous. The germline gives CDR1 MGHRA, CDR2 YSYEKL. V was trimmed by 4 bases and J by 0 bases, leaving 18 bases between them. The CDR3 consists of 17 residues. CDR3 nucleotide sequence: TGCGCCAGCAGCCGTCTTATTGAGATTTCGCCTAACTATGGCTACACCTTC. Protein sequence: CASSRLIEISPNYGYTF.

The rearrangement uses TRBV5-1 and TRBJ1-3; perhaps TRBD1 as D (5 bases). The CDR3 length is 14 residues. CDR1 is SGHRS, CDR2 YFSETQ, per germline. Between the trimmed V and J ends, which lost 3 bases and 0 bases, there was a span of 7 bases. The CDR3, as DNA: TGCGCCAGCAGCTCGGGGACCTCTGGAAACACCATATATTTT. Its protein is CASSSGTSGNTIYF.

The rearrangement links TRBV12-3 or TRBV12-4 to TRBJ1-4, with a tentative D call TRBD1 (6 bases). CDR3 length equals 13 residues. V lost 6 bases and J 8 bases, leaving 13 bases between the germline ends. In DNA, the CDR3 is TGTGCCAGCAGGCGACGGGACACCGAAAAACTGTTTTTT. Its translation is CASRRRDTEKLFF.

The chain has TRBV21-1 and TRBJ2-7. TRBV21-1 is deemed a pseudogene. The CDR3 length is 15 residues. CDR3 sequence: CASLWGAVPYYEQYF. In DNA form, the CDR3 reads TGTGCCAGTCTATGGGGGGCAGTCCCCTACTACGAGCAGTACTTC.

V usage is TRBV15 and J usage is TRBJ1-2, with D possibly being TRBD1 (5 bases). V was shortened by 6 bases and J by 4 bases, with 15 bases between the two germline ends. The germline CDR1 and CDR2 sequences are LNHNV and YYDKDF (reference sequence). The length of the CDR3 is 14 residues. The CDR3 DNA sequence: TGTGCCACCAGTCCGGGGCGACGCGGCTATGGCTACACCTTC. It encodes CATSPGRRGYGYTF.

The chain employs TRBV30 and TRBJ1-6, with a tentative D call TRBD1 (5 bases). The V end lost 0 bases, the J end lost 5 bases, and 8 bases lay between the germline ends. The CDR3 spans 14 residues. CDR1 and CDR2 from the germline V gene are GTSNPN and SVGIG (reference sequence). CDR3 DNA sequence: TGTGCCTGGAGTGTTCCCAGGGATAATTCACCCCTCCACTTT. Protein product: CAWSVPRDNSPLHF.

V gene TRBV7-9 combines with J gene TRBJ2-1, with 8 bases matching TRBD2. This CDR3 spans 18 amino acids. The germline CDR1 and CDR2 sequences are SEHNR and FQNEAQ (reference sequence). The junction had 12 bases not matched to a gene; V was cut back by 3 bases and J by 2 bases. The CDR3 spells CASSLASGLSSPYNEQFF. The CDR3 region has the DNA TGTGCCAGCAGCTTGGCTAGCGGGCTTAGCTCTCCCTACAATGAGCAGTTCTTC.

This chain connects TRBV6-5 to TRBJ1-1; no clear D gene. V dropped 0 bases and J dropped 4 bases, with 15 bases sitting between them. The CDR3 is 16 residues long. Germline V CDR1 and CDR2: MNHEY, SVGAGI. The CDR3 spells CASSYSIWGKGTEAFF. CDR3 in DNA: TGTGCCAGCAGTTACTCGATCTGGGGAAAGGGCACTGAAGCTTTCTTT.

The rearrangement joins TRBV11-1 to TRBJ2-5; 9 positions match TRBD2. Germline assignment: CDR1 SGHAT and CDR2 FQDESV (reference sequence). Trimming cost V 5 bases and J 2 bases; bases outside gene matches: 6. The CDR3 spans 15 residues. This CDR3 reads CASSTWTSEQETQYF. CDR3 sequence (DNA): TGTGCCAGCAGCACCTGGACTAGCGAGCAAGAGACCCAGTACTTC.

In this sample, this clone turned up once. The CDR3 protein is CASPWAGTCNQPQHF. In DNA, the CDR3 is TGCGCCAGCCCCTGGGCGGGGACGTGCAATCAGCCCCAGCATTTT. The chain carries TRBV10-1 and TRBJ1-5; possible D gene TRBD1, 5 bases. CDR3 size: 15 residues. Germline CDR1 is WNHNN and CDR2 is SYGVQD (reference sequence). V lost 8 bases and J lost 2, with 16 bases in between.

The rearrangement uses TRBV18 and TRBJ1-1, with D possibly being TRBD1 (6 bases). The CDR3 has 14 residues. Trimming took 1 base from V and 5 from J, leaving 11 bases between them. Germline V gives CDR1 KGHSH, CDR2 LQKENI. The CDR3 DNA is TGTGCCAGCTCACCACAGGGGGTTAGTACTGAAGCTTTCTTT. It yields the protein CASSPQGVSTEAFF.

The V and J genes are TRBV11-1 and TRBJ1-1; D remains ambiguous. V lost 5 bases and J lost 11, with 21 bases in between. The CDR3 sequence is 14 residues long. The germline V gene has CDR1 SGHAT and CDR2 FQDESV (reference sequence). CDR3 residues: CASSPRSGTARAFF. The CDR3, as DNA: TGTGCCAGCAGCCCCAGAAGTGGAACGGCCCGGGCTTTCTTT.

The rearrangement joins TRBV2 to TRBJ2-1; D is perhaps TRBD1 or TRBD2 (6 bases each). CDR3 length: 16 amino acids. Deletions cut 5 bases from V and 3 bases from J, with 17 bases between. The germline CDR1 and CDR2 sequences are SNHLY and FYNNEI. The CDR3 here is CASSRRGRGLYNEQFF. The CDR3 coding sequence is TGTGCCAGCAGTCGCAGGGGTCGGGGACTCTACAATGAGCAGTTCTTC.